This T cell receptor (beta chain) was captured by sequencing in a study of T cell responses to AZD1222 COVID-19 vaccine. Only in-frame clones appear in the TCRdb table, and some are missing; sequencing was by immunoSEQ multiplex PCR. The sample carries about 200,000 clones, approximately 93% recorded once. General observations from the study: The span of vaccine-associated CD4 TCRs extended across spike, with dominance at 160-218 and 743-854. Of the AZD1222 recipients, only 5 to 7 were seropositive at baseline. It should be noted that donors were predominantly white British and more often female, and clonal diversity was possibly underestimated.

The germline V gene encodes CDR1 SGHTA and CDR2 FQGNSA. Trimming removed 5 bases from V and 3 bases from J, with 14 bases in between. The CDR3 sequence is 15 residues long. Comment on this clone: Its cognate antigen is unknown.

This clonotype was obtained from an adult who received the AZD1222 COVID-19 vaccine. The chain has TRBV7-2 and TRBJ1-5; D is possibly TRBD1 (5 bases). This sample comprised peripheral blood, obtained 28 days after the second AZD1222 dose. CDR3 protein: CASSPRGHNNQPQHF. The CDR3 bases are TGTGCCAGCAGCCCAAGAGGACACAACAATCAGCCCCAGCATTTT.